This T cell receptor beta chain was sequenced during a study of blood T cell repertoires in COVID-19. Study as a whole: Donors in the United States, Italy and Spain gave samples during acute or convalescent COVID-19. T cells, B-cell-depleted T cells, or PBMCs supplied cDNA or gDNA.

TCRdb's copy holds only in-frame clones and misses some; the assay was immunoSEQ multiplex PCR. The sample holds 65,000 to 95,000 clones; 80% to 90% are singletons and the top ten take approximately 20%. V lost 2 bases, J lost 1 base, and 6 bases lay in between. The CDR3 spans 14 residues. Germline assignment: CDR1 LGHDT and CDR2 YNNKEL (reference sequence). J is TRBJ1-5 and V is TRBV3-1 (or the pseudogene TRBV3-2); D gene ambiguous. The clonotype comes from a woman between 50 and 59 years old with acute or convalescent COVID-19. The sample consisted of peripheral blood. CDR3 DNA: TGTGCCAGCAGCCAAAGGAGCAGCAATCAGCCCCAGCATTTT. Translated: CASSQRSSNQPQHF.